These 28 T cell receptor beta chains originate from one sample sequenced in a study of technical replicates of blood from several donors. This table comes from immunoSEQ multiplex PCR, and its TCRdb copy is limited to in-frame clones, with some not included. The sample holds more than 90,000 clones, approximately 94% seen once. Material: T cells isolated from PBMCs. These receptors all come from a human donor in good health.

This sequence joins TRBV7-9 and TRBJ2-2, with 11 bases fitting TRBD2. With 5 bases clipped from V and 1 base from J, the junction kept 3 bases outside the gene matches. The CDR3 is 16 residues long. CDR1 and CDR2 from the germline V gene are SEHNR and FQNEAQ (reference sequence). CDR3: CASSPTSGRNTGELFF. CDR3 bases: TGTGCCAGCAGCCCTACTAGCGGGAGGAACACCGGGGAGCTGTTTTTT.

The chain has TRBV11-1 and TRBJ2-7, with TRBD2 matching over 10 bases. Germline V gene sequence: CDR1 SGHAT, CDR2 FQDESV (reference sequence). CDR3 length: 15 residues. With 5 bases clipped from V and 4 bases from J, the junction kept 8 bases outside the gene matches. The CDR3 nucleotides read TGTGCCAGCAGCCCACCCCTAGCGGGAGAATACGAGCAGTACTTC. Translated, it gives CASSPPLAGEYEQYF.

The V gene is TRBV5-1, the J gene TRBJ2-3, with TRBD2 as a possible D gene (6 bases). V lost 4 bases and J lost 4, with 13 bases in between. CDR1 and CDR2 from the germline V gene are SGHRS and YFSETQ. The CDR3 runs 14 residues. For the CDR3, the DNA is TGCGCCAGCAGCCTCGGACTATCATCAGATACGCAGTATTTT. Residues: CASSLGLSSDTQYF.

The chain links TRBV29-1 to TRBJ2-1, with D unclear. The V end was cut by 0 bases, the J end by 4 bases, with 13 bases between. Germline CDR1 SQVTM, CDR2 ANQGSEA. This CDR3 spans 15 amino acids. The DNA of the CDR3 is TGCAGCGTTGAAGATCCCAATACCTATTACAATGAGCAGTTCTTC. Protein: CSVEDPNTYYNEQFF.

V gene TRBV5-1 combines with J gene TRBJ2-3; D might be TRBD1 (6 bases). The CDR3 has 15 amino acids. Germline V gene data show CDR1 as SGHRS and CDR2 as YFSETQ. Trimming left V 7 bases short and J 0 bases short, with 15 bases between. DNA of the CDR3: TGCGCCAGCCGTACCGGTCAGGGGAGCACAGATACGCAGTATTTT. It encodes CASRTGQGSTDTQYF.

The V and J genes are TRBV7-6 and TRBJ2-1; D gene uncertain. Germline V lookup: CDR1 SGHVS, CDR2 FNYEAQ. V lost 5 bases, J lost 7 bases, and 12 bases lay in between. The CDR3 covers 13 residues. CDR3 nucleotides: TGTGCCAGCAGCCGACACACAGAGAATGAGCAGTTCTTC. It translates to CASSRHTENEQFF.

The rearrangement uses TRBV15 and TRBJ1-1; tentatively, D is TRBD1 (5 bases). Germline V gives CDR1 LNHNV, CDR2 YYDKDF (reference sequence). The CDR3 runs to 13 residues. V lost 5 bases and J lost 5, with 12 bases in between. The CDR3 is CATSVNGHTEAFF. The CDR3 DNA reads TGTGCCACCAGCGTTAATGGACATACTGAAGCTTTCTTT.

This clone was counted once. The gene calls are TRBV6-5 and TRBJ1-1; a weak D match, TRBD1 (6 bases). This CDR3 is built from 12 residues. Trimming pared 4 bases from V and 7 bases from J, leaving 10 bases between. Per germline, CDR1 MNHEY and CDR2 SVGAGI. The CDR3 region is CASSLQGIEAFF. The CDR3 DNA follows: TGTGCCAGCAGTTTACAGGGTATTGAAGCTTTCTTT.

CDR3 nucleotides: TGTGCCAGCAGCTTAGGGGCATATCAGCCCCAGCATTTT. Amino acid sequence: CASSLGAYQPQHF. This chain connects TRBV11-3 to TRBJ1-5; D not certain. The germline V gene encodes CDR1 SGHNT and CDR2 YENEEA. Trimming stripped 1 base from V and 5 bases from J, with 6 bases between. The CDR3 runs to 13 residues.

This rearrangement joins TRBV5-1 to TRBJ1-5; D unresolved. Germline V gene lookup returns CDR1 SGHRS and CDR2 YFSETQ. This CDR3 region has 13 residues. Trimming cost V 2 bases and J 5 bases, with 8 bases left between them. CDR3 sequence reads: CASSLNPDQPQHF. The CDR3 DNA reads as TGCGCCAGCAGCTTAAATCCCGATCAGCCCCAGCATTTT.

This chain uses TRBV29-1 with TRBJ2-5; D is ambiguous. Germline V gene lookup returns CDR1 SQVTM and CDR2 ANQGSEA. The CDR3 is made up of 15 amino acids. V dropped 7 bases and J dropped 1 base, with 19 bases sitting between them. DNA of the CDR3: TGCAGCGCTTCCACCGAGACAACTCGCCAAGAGACCCAGTACTTC. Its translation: CSASTETTRQETQYF.

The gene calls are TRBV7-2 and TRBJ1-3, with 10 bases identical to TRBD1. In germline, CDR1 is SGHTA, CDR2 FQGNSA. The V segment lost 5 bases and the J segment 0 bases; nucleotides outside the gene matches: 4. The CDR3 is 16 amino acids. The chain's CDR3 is CASSRQGANSGNTIYF. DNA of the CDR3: TGTGCCAGCAGCCGACAGGGGGCCAACTCTGGAAACACCATATATTTT.

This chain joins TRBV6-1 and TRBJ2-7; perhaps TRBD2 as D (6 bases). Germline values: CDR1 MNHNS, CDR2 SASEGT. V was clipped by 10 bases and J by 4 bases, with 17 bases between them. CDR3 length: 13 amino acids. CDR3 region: CATVPGLRYEQYF. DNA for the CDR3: TGTGCCACCGTTCCGGGACTCCGTTACGAGCAGTACTTC.

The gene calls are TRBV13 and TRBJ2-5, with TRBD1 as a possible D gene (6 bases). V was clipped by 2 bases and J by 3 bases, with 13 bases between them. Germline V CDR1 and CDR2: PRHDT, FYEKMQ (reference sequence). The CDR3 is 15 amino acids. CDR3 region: CASSLKSRGKETQYF. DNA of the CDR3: TGTGCCAGCAGCTTAAAGTCCAGGGGAAAAGAGACCCAGTACTTC.

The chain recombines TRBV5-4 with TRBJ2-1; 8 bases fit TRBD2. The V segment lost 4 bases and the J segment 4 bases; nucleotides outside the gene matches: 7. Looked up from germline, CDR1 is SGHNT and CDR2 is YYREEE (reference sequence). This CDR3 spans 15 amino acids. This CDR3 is CASSPELAAYNEQFF. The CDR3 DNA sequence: TGTGCCAGCAGCCCCGAACTAGCGGCGTACAATGAGCAGTTCTTC.

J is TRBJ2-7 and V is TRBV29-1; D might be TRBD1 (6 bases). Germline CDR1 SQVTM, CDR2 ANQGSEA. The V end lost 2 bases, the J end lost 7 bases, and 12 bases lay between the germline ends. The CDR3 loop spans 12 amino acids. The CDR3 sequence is CSVEPQGGEQYF. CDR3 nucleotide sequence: TGCAGCGTTGAACCACAGGGCGGGGAGCAGTACTTC.

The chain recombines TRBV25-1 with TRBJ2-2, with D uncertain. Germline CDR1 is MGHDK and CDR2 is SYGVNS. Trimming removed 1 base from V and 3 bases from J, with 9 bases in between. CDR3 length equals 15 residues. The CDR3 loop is CASSEFTGYTGELFF. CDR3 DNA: TGTGCCAGCAGTGAATTCACCGGGTACACCGGGGAGCTGTTTTTT.

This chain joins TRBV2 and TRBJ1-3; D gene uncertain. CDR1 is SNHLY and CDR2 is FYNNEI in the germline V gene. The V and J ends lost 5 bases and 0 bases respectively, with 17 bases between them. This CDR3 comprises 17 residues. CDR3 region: CASSFFTGRLSGNTIYF. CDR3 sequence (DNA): TGTGCCAGCAGTTTTTTCACGGGTCGCCTCTCTGGAAACACCATATATTTT. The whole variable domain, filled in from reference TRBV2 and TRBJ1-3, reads EPEVTQTPSHQVTQMGQEVILRCVPISNHLYFYWYRQILGQKVEFLVSFYNNEISEKSEIFDDQFSVERPDGSNFTLKIRSTKLEDSAMYFCASSFFTGRLSGNTIYFGEGSWLTVV.

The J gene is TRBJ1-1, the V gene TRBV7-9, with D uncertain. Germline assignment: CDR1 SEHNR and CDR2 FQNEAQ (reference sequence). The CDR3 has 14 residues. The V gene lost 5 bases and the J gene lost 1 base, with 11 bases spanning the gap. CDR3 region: CASSRAGSNTEAFF. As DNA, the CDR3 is TGTGCCAGCAGCAGGGCGGGGTCGAACACTGAAGCTTTCTTT.

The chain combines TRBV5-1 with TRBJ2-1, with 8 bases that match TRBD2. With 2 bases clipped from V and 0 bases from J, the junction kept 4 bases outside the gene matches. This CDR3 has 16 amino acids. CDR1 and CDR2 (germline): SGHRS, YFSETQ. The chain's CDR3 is CASSFGSGTSYNEQFF. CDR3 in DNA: TGCGCCAGCAGCTTTGGTAGCGGGACCTCCTACAATGAGCAGTTCTTC.

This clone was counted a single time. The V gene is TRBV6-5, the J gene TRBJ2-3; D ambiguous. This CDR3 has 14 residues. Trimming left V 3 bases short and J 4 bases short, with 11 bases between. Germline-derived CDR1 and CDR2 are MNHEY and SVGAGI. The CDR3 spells CASSYRISADTQYF. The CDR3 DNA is TGTGCCAGCAGTTATCGAATATCGGCAGATACGCAGTATTTT.

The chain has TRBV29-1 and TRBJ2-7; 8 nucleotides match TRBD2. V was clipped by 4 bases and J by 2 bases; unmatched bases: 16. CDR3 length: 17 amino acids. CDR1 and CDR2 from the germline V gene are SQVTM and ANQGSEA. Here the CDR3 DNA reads TGCAGCGTTGTTGGGGGACTAGAGGGAGTTAGTACCTACGAGCAGTACTTC. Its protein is CSVVGGLEGVSTYEQYF.

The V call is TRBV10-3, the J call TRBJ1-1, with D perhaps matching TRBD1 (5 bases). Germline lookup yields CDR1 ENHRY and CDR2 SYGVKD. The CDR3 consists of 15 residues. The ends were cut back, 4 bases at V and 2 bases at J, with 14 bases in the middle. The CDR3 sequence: CAISAALQGNTEAFF. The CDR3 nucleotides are TGTGCCATCAGTGCAGCACTGCAGGGTAACACTGAAGCTTTCTTT.

In nucleotides, the CDR3 is TGTGCCAGCAGCTTAGGTTCCTGGGCCCGATCAGAGTTCTCTGGAAACACCATATATTTT. Its translation: CASSLGSWARSEFSGNTIYF. The chain combines TRBV7-6 with TRBJ1-3, with D unclear. Trimming removed 1 base at V and 0 bases at J, with 22 bases between. Germline V lookup: CDR1 SGHVS, CDR2 FNYEAQ. The CDR3 extends over 20 amino acids.

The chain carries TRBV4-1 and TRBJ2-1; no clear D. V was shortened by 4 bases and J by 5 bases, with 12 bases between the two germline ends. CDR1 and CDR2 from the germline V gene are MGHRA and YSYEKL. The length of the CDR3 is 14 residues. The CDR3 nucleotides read TGCGCCAGCAGCCCTTCTAGTTTGGACAATGAGCAGTTCTTC. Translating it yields CASSPSSLDNEQFF.

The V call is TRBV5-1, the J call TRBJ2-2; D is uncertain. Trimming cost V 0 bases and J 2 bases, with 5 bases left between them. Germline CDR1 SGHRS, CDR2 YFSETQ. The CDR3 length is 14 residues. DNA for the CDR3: TGCGCCAGCAGCTTGGTTTCTAACACCGGGGAGCTGTTTTTT. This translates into CASSLVSNTGELFF.

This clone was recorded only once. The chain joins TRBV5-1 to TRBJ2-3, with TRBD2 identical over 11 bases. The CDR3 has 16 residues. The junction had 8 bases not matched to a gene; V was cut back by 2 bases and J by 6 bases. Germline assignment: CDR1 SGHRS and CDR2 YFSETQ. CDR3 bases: TGCGCCAGCAGCTTTAGTACGTCTAGCGGGGGGGATACGCAGTATTTT. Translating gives CASSFSTSSGGDTQYF.

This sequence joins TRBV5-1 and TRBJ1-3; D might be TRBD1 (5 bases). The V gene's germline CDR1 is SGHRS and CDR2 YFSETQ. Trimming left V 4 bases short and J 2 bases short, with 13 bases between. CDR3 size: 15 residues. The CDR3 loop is CASSPRGTTGNTIYF. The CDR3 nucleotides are TGCGCCAGCAGCCCCCGGGGGACCACTGGAAACACCATATATTTT. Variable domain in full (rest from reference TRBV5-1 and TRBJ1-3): KAGVTQTPRYLIKTRGQQVTLSCSPISGHRSVSWYQQTPGQGLQFLFEYFSETQRNKGNFPGRFSGRQFSNSRSEMNVSTLELGDSALYLCASSPRGTTGNTIYFGEGSWLTVV.